This passage covers 16 T cell receptor beta chains from one sample sequenced in a study of cytomegalovirus exposure and HLA in healthy donors. The primer mix had 60 Vbeta and 13 Jbeta primers. TCRdb keeps only in-frame clones here, not all; method: immunoSEQ multiplex PCR. The sample holds around 94,000 clones, approximately 71% seen once. The sample was PBMCs. The receptors here all came from a male donor in good health and CMV-seropositive.

V and J are TRBV5-6 and TRBJ2-5, with D perhaps matching TRBD2 (5 bases). The germline V and J ends were trimmed by 4 bases and 6 bases, with 16 bases remaining between them. This CDR3 region has 14 residues. Germline V lookup: CDR1 SGHDT, CDR2 YYEEEE. Written as DNA, the CDR3 is TGTGCCAGCAGCAGTAGCGTAACTTCGAAGACCCAGTACTTC. As protein: CASSSSVTSKTQYF.

V usage is TRBV7-2 and J usage is TRBJ2-2; the match to TRBD2 covers 13 bases. J lost 4 bases, V lost 3 bases, and 8 bases had no gene match. The germline V gene has CDR1 SGHTA and CDR2 FQGNSA. The CDR3 has 18 amino acids. CDR3 in amino acids: CASSFVPLAGGSTGELFF. The CDR3 bases are TGTGCCAGCAGCTTCGTCCCACTAGCGGGAGGGAGCACCGGGGAGCTGTTTTTT.

The CDR3 DNA reads as TGCAGCGCGGACACGAACACTGAAGCTTTCTTT. Translation gives CSADTNTEAFF. J is TRBJ1-1 and V is TRBV29-1; D possibly corresponds to TRBD1 (5 bases). The CDR3 is made up of 11 amino acids. Per germline, CDR1 SQVTM and CDR2 ANQGSEA. Trimming stripped 7 bases from V and 1 base from J, with 7 bases between.

The gene calls are TRBV28 and TRBJ1-5; D is perhaps TRBD1 (6 bases). This CDR3 is 15 amino acids long. Looked up from germline, CDR1 is MDHEN and CDR2 is SYDVKM. V gave up 6 bases and J gave up 6 bases, with 18 bases separating them. The CDR3 sequence is CASSLPTGEAQPQHF. CDR3 sequence (DNA): TGTGCCAGCAGCTTACCGACAGGCGAAGCTCAGCCCCAGCATTTT.

The V call is TRBV7-9, the J call TRBJ2-1, with 9 bases identical to TRBD2. V dropped 5 bases and J dropped 4; count of bases not matched to a gene: 9. CDR1 and CDR2 from the germline V gene are SEHNR and FQNEAQ (reference sequence). CDR3 size: 16 residues. In DNA, the CDR3 is TGTGCCAGCAGCCGAACTAGCGGGCCTCCTTACAATGAGCAGTTCTTC. Protein product: CASSRTSGPPYNEQFF.

V is TRBV19 and J is TRBJ2-1; TRBD2 is a possible D gene (6 bases). The CDR3 contains 15 residues. The germline V gene encodes CDR1 LNHDA and CDR2 SQIVND (reference sequence). With 4 bases removed from V and 4 bases from J, the gap between germline ends came to 14 bases. The CDR3 coding sequence is TGTGCCAGTAGTACGACTGGGGGGTCGTACAATGAGCAGTTCTTC. Translated: CASSTTGGSYNEQFF.

J is TRBJ2-3 and V is TRBV6-5; a weak D match, TRBD2 (5 bases). The CDR3 extends over 15 amino acids. CDR1 and CDR2 (germline): MNHEY, SVGAGI. The V end was cut by 0 bases, the J end by 0 bases, with 7 bases between. The CDR3 nucleotides are TGTGCCAGCAGTTACTCGAGGGCTAGCACAGATACGCAGTATTTT. Residues: CASSYSRASTDTQYF.

This sequence joins TRBV4-3 and TRBJ2-2, with 9 nucleotides matching TRBD2. The trim removed 4 bases at V and 4 bases at J, leaving 7 bases unmatched. Per the germline V gene, CDR1 is LGHNA and CDR2 is YSLEER. CDR3 size: 16 residues. The CDR3 loop reads CASSPRGSGSTGELFF. The CDR3 DNA is TGCGCCAGCAGCCCCCGGGGTAGCGGGAGCACCGGGGAGCTGTTTTTT.

The chain joins TRBV28 to TRBJ2-5; D ambiguous. CDR1 MDHEN and CDR2 SYDVKM come from the germline V gene. CDR3 size: 12 residues. V was clipped by 6 bases and J by 5 bases, with 10 bases between them. The CDR3 DNA follows: TGTGCCAGCAGCAGACCCAGGGAGACCCAGTACTTC. Its translation: CASSRPRETQYF.

The chain uses TRBV7-6 and TRBJ2-7, with D tentatively TRBD2 (6 bases). V was clipped by 0 bases and J by 5 bases, with 17 bases between them. The CDR3 runs 16 residues. The germline V gene encodes CDR1 SGHVS and CDR2 FNYEAQ. Here the CDR3 DNA reads TGTGCCAGCAGCTTAGCGGGCCAGGGAGGAATGGACGAGCAGTACTTC. It encodes CASSLAGQGGMDEQYF.

The chain combines TRBV28 with TRBJ1-3; 10 bases align to TRBD1. Germline CDR1 MDHEN, CDR2 SYDVKM. Unmatched junction bases numbered 8, after V lost 6 bases and J lost 3 bases. The CDR3 is 16 amino acids. As DNA, the CDR3 is TGTGCCAGCAGATCTACCGGGACAGGGGATGGAAACACCATATATTTT. This codes for CASRSTGTGDGNTIYF.

J is TRBJ2-5 and V is TRBV6-5, with a possible D match to TRBD1 (6 bases). The CDR3 covers 13 residues. V lost 6 bases to trimming and J lost 5 bases, with 13 bases between them. Germline values: CDR1 MNHEY, CDR2 SVGAGI. The CDR3 sequence is CASRPTGIETQYF. Here the CDR3 DNA reads TGTGCCAGCAGACCCACAGGGATCGAGACCCAGTACTTC.

Only one count was recorded for this clone. The chain uses TRBV25-1 and TRBJ1-2, with unresolved D. Trimming took 1 base from V and 6 from J, leaving 9 bases between them. Germline lookup yields CDR1 MGHDK and CDR2 SYGVNS. CDR3 length: 13 residues. CDR3 amino acids: CASSESGWHGYTF. For the CDR3, the DNA is TGTGCCAGCAGTGAATCCGGGTGGCATGGCTACACCTTC.

The chain joins TRBV9 to TRBJ1-1; tentatively, D is TRBD1 (6 bases). Germline V gene lookup returns CDR1 SGDLS and CDR2 YYNGEE. This CDR3 has 14 amino acids. V was trimmed by 4 bases and J by 2 bases, leaving 12 bases between them. For the CDR3, the DNA is TGTGCCAGCAGCTTCCGGACAGACAACACTGAAGCTTTCTTT. This gives the protein CASSFRTDNTEAFF.

The J gene is TRBJ2-3, the V gene TRBV2, with TRBD2 matching 8 bases. Germline CDR1 is SNHLY and CDR2 is FYNNEI. The CDR3 sequence is 14 residues long. Germline trimming cut 11 bases from V and 1 base from J; bases unmatched to any gene: 8. This CDR3 is CARESGGRTDTQYF. CDR3 DNA sequence: TGTGCCCGAGAGTCGGGGGGGCGCACAGATACGCAGTATTTT.

The J gene is TRBJ1-1, the V gene TRBV28; D may be TRBD1 (6 bases). This CDR3 has 13 residues. Trimming shortened V by 6 bases and J by 6 bases, and 14 bases separated the two germline ends. Germline loops: CDR1 MDHEN, CDR2 SYDVKM. CDR3 amino acids: CASRSTGLPEAFF. The CDR3 DNA follows: TGTGCCAGCAGGTCCACAGGGCTCCCTGAAGCTTTCTTT.